This TCR beta chain was identified in a study of Graves' ophthalmopathy and Graves' hyperthyroidism. Amplification targeted the TCR beta CDR3 regions, with RNA transcripts as the source material. First-round RT-PCR with HTBI primers preceded a second-round multiplex PCR. TCRdb called the multiplex PCR reads again in MiXCR, with one record for every CDR3 protein. The sample includes almost 750,000 distinct CDR3 sequences, 40% of them seen just once. Study-wide points: Most thyroid-expanded clonotypes exceeding 0.001 frequency were also found in blood.

Moderate-to-severe activity, CAS at least 3, NOSPECS at least 4 and duration under 3 months characterized donors with ophthalmopathy. Enrollment excluded any patients with other autoimmune diseases, uncontrolled infections, pregnancy or lactation. Isolation of PBMCs was performed using over 9.5 ml of fresh peripheral blood. As to this clonotype: Its target is not known.

The CDR3 is made up of 18 amino acids. CDR1 SEHNR and CDR2 FQNEAQ come from the germline V gene (reference sequence). J was trimmed by 5 bases and V by 4 bases; bases with no gene match: 14. V is TRBV7-9 and J is TRBJ1-1; TRBD1 aligns across 12 bases. The receptor comes from an adult man with Graves' ophthalmopathy. Material: peripheral blood. This chain's CDR3 is CASSSTSGTGGAWTEAFF. The DNA of the CDR3 is TGTGCCAGCAGCTCGACTAGCGGGACAGGGGGCGCTTGGACTGAAGCTTTCTTT.